Listed below are T cell receptor beta chains from one sample, sequenced in a study of OX40 agonist ivuxolimab in advanced cancers. Measured with immunoSEQ multiplex PCR; TCRdb has only the in-frame clones, and not every one. Of 45,000 or so clones listed, approximately 91% are singletons. Sequences were derived from CD4+ or CD8+ T cells sorted from blood, sampled in a trial of the OX40 agonist ivuxolimab. These receptors were taken from an adult with an advanced solid tumor such as melanoma, head and neck, liver or kidney cancer. CDR3s include the opening cysteine and the closing phenylalanine or tryptophan. The order of the fields is D gene, V gene, clone size, J gene, CDR3 protein, CDR3 DNA. The D gene is left open where the match is weak. Clone size is shown for a subset of rows, as once, few, many or a class of expanded clone.

TRBD1	TRBV28	-	TRBJ2-7	CASSFYRGHEQYF	TGTGCCAGCAGTTTTTACAGGGGCCACGAGCAGTACTTC
-	TRBV15	-	TRBJ1-1	CATSREGNTEAFF	TGTGCCACCAGCAGAGAGGGGAACACTGAAGCTTTCTTT
TRBD2	TRBV7-2	-	TRBJ2-1	CASSTSSGGHPSYNEQFF	TGTGCCAGCAGCACCTCTAGCGGGGGGCATCCCTCCTACAATGAGCAGTTCTTC
-	TRBV13	-	TRBJ2-5	CASSTEAGETQYF	TGTGCCAGCAGCACCGAGGCCGGAGAGACCCAGTACTTC
TRBD1	TRBV7-8	-	TRBJ1-5	CASSLGGTGEPQHF	TGTGCCAGCAGCTTAGGGGGGACAGGGGAGCCCCAGCATTTT
-	TRBV15	few	TRBJ2-5	CATSSLTGQETQYF	TGTGCCACCAGCAGCCTGACAGGTCAAGAGACCCAGTACTTC
TRBD1	TRBV30	-	TRBJ2-7	CAPRQGEYEQYF	TGTGCCCCTCGACAGGGGGAATACGAGCAGTACTTC
-	TRBV6-5	-	TRBJ2-3	CASSYRGSTDTQYF	TGTGCCAGCAGTTACCGGGGGAGCACAGATACGCAGTATTTT
-	TRBV7-9	-	TRBJ2-3	CASSYLVTDTQYF	TGTGCCAGCAGTTACTTAGTCACAGATACGCAGTATTTT
TRBD1	TRBV4-2	-	TRBJ1-2	CASSQEGGGNYGYTF	TGTGCCAGCAGCCAAGAAGGAGGGGGCAACTATGGCTACACCTTC
-	TRBV14	-	TRBJ1-1	CASSQDLLPPEAFF	TGTGCCAGCAGCCAAGATCTTCTGCCCCCTGAAGCTTTCTTT
TRBD2	TRBV4-1	-	TRBJ2-2	CASSQDGGTSGGTANTGELFF	TGCGCCAGCAGCCAAGATGGCGGGACTAGCGGGGGAACAGCGAACACCGGGGAGCTGTTTTTT
TRBD1	TRBV28	-	TRBJ1-2	CASSLGQGGSYGYTF	TGTGCCAGCAGTTTGGGACAGGGTGGTAGCTATGGCTACACCTTC
-	TRBV30	-	TRBJ2-7	CAWSGQGPYEQYF	TGTGCCTGGAGTGGGCAGGGACCCTACGAGCAGTACTTC
-	TRBV7-6	-	TRBJ2-5	CASSLAVGAAQETQYF	TGTGCCAGCAGCTTAGCGGTTGGGGCAGCCCAAGAGACCCAGTACTTC
-	TRBV7-9	-	TRBJ2-3	CASRPTPDTQYF	TGTGCCAGCAGACCGACACCGGATACGCAGTATTTT
TRBD1	TRBV10-3	-	TRBJ1-2	CAISDRDSRERMSYTF	TGTGCCATCAGTGACCGGGACAGTAGAGAAAGAATGAGCTACACCTTC
-	TRBV25-1	-	TRBJ1-2	CASSEYKEDPYGYTF	TGTGCCAGCAGTGAATATAAGGAAGACCCGTATGGCTACACCTTC
TRBD2	TRBV5-1	-	TRBJ2-3	CASSPGLAGLGRMDTQYF	TGCGCCAGCAGCCCCGGACTAGCGGGACTCGGCAGGATGGATACGCAGTATTTT
TRBD1	TRBV5-6	-	TRBJ1-2	CASSPDRIRYTF	TGTGCCAGCAGCCCGGACAGGATTCGCTACACCTTC
-	TRBV27	-	TRBJ2-7	CASSLSYGEQYF	TGTGCCAGCAGTTTATCCTATGGGGAGCAGTACTTC
TRBD2	TRBV13	-	TRBJ2-1	CASTHGSGGYNEQFF	TGTGCCAGCACCCACGGGAGCGGGGGGTACAATGAGCAGTTCTTC
-	TRBV7-8	-	TRBJ1-1	CASSLDLRGVETEAFF	TGTGCCAGCAGCTTAGACCTTCGGGGGGTAGAGACTGAAGCTTTCTTT
-	TRBV6-5	-	TRBJ1-3	CASSPDLAAGNTIYF	TGTGCCAGCAGTCCCGACCTTGCTGCTGGAAACACCATATATTTT
-	TRBV11-2	-	TRBJ1-2	CASSLSGQNGYTF	TGTGCCAGCAGCCTATCAGGGCAGAATGGCTACACCTTC
-	TRBV5-6	few	TRBJ2-2	CASTLRGAGGELFF	TGTGCCAGCACCCTTAGGGGGGCGGGCGGGGAGCTGTTTTTT
TRBD2	TRBV4-3	-	TRBJ2-3	CASSHLGREDSTDTQYF	TGCGCCAGCAGCCACCTCGGACGGGAGGATAGCACAGATACGCAGTATTTT
-	TRBV19	few	TRBJ1-5	CASNSRGVRNQPQHF	TGTGCCAGTAATTCTAGGGGAGTTCGCAATCAGCCCCAGCATTTT
TRBD1	TRBV4-1	-	TRBJ1-1	CASSQGQGNTEAFF	TGCGCCAGCAGCCAAGGACAGGGGAACACTGAAGCTTTCTTT
-	TRBV7-9	-	TRBJ1-1	CASSLGDYSFF	TGTGCCAGCAGCCTGGGGGATTATTCTTTCTTT
TRBD1	TRBV29-1	-	TRBJ1-2	CSATGYYGYTF	TGCAGCGCGACAGGGTACTATGGCTACACCTTC
TRBD1	TRBV4-2	-	TRBJ1-1	CASSLGGAEAFF	TGTGCCAGCAGCCTAGGGGGCGCTGAAGCTTTCTTT
-	TRBV6-1	-	TRBJ2-3	CASERARDTDTQYF	TGTGCCAGCGAAAGAGCGCGGGATACAGATACGCAGTATTTT
-	TRBV5-1	-	TRBJ2-1	CASSLVRNEQFF	TGCGCCAGCAGCTTGGTTAGGAATGAGCAGTTCTTC
-	TRBV28	once	TRBJ1-2	CATLRSGEANYGYTF	TGTGCCACCCTCCGGTCCGGGGAAGCTAACTATGGCTACACCTTC
-	TRBV2	-	TRBJ1-2	CASSEAGTTIRYGYTF	TGTGCCAGCAGTGAAGCGGGAACCACTATACGCTATGGCTACACCTTC
-	TRBV13	-	TRBJ2-5	CASSNRDLGGETQYF	TGTGCCAGCAGCAACCGGGACCTCGGAGGGGAGACCCAGTACTTC
-	TRBV11-3	-	TRBJ2-3	CASSTRDTDTQYF	TGTGCCAGCAGCACCAGGGATACGGATACGCAGTATTTT
-	TRBV9	-	TRBJ1-3	CASSGPVGNTIYF	TGTGCCAGCAGCGGTCCGGTAGGAAACACCATATATTTT
-	TRBV6-5	-	TRBJ1-1	CASSYVSNTEAFF	TGTGCCAGCAGTTATGTTTCGAACACTGAAGCTTTCTTT